This passage covers 9 T cell receptor beta chains from one sample sequenced in a study of early T cells in non-severe SARS-CoV-2 infection. TCRdb itself ran the 5' RACE reads through MiXCR, one entry per CDR3 protein. The sample shows approximately 64,000 distinct CDR3 sequences, around 20% of them seen only once. The starting material was whole blood, obtained at baseline. These receptors were taken from an adult who was a healthcare worker with PCR-confirmed SARS-CoV-2 infection or an uninfected control (not recorded which).

This clonotype was counted ten times or more. This rearrangement joins TRBV7-9 to TRBJ1-5, with D tentatively TRBD1 (5 bases). Germline-derived CDR1 and CDR2 are SEHNR and FQNEAQ (reference sequence). V lost 1 base to trimming and J lost 6 bases, with 10 bases between them. CDR3 length: 14 amino acids. Written as DNA, the CDR3 is TGTGCCAGCAGCTTAGGGGGGGATTTTCAGCCCCAGCATTTT. Its protein product is CASSLGGDFQPQHF.

This clonotype was recorded a few times. CDR3 residues: CASSPGVFGTQYF. For the CDR3, the DNA is TGTGCCAGCTCACCTGGAGTGTTTGGGACCCAGTACTTC. V usage is TRBV18 and J usage is TRBJ2-5; no firm D call. V gave up 3 bases and J gave up 7 bases, with 12 bases separating them. Looked up from germline, CDR1 is KGHSH and CDR2 is LQKENI. The CDR3 has 13 amino acids.

CDR3 region: CASIRGAAPSNEQFF. The CDR3 DNA is TGTGCCAGCATCCGGGGGGCCGCCCCCTCGAATGAGCAGTTCTTC. The V call is TRBV6-1, the J call TRBJ2-1, with a weak D call TRBD2 (7 bases). In germline, CDR1 is MNHNS, CDR2 SASEGT. The CDR3 contains 15 residues. V was cut by 7 bases and J by 7 bases, with 20 bases left in between.

This clonotype appeared a few times. The chain combines TRBV3-1 with TRBJ1-2; D might be TRBD1 (6 bases). V dropped 0 bases and J dropped 7 bases, with 12 bases sitting between them. The length of the CDR3 is 14 residues. Germline assignment: CDR1 LGHDT and CDR2 YNNKEL (reference sequence). In DNA, the CDR3 is TGTGCCAGCAGCCAAGACTTACAGGGTCGTGGCTACACCTTC. This encodes CASSQDLQGRGYTF.

The chain joins TRBV6-5 to TRBJ1-5; 7 nucleotides line up with TRBD1. CDR1 is MNHEY, CDR2 SVGAGI, per germline. Trimming at V came to 3 bases and at J to 0 bases, leaving 11 bases not matched to a gene. The CDR3 totals 18 residues. The CDR3 reads CASSYWSGGGSSNQPQHF. DNA for the CDR3: TGTGCCAGCAGTTATTGGTCAGGGGGAGGTAGTAGCAATCAGCCCCAGCATTTT.

This sequence joins TRBV6-5 and TRBJ1-2; D is undetermined. Germline V gene data show CDR1 as MNHEY and CDR2 as SVGAGI. V was pared by 0 bases and J by 6 bases, with 11 bases between. The CDR3 length is 14 residues. This CDR3 is CASSYSMGSNGYTF. The CDR3 coding sequence is TGTGCCAGCAGTTACTCTATGGGCAGCAATGGCTACACCTTC.

This chain uses TRBV27 with TRBJ2-5; D ambiguous. This CDR3 spans 13 amino acids. Germline CDR1 reads MNHEY; CDR2 reads SMNVEV (reference sequence). The germline V and J ends were trimmed by 5 bases and 0 bases, with 7 bases remaining between them. The CDR3 is CASSPSYQETQYF. CDR3 nucleotides: TGTGCCAGCAGTCCTTCGTACCAAGAGACCCAGTACTTC.

The J gene is TRBJ1-1, the V gene TRBV5-1; D is unresolved. Germline V lookup: CDR1 SGHRS, CDR2 YFSETQ. The CDR3 consists of 14 residues. Trimming took off 0 bases at V and 8 bases at J, with 14 bases between the two ends. CDR3 nucleotide sequence: TGCGCCAGCAGCTTGGAGATCGGGGTTTCCGAAGCTTTCTTT. Its protein product is CASSLEIGVSEAFF.

The J gene is TRBJ2-2, the V gene TRBV7-6, with D tentatively TRBD1 (6 bases). The CDR3 sequence is 15 residues long. The germline V gene has CDR1 SGHVS and CDR2 FNYEAQ. The ends were cut back, 0 bases at V and 5 bases at J, with 10 bases in the middle. The DNA of the CDR3 is TGTGCCAGCAGCTTAGCGGGGGCTGGTACCGGGGAGCTGTTTTTT. This sequence encodes CASSLAGAGTGELFF.